The 27 T cell receptor beta chains below were found in one sample sequenced in a study of T cell responses to AZD1222 COVID-19 vaccine. Sequencing used immunoSEQ multiplex PCR; TCRdb keeps in-frame clones, though not all of them. This table holds 250,000 to 300,000 clones, 85% to 95% found once. The sample consisted of peripheral blood, taken 28 days after the second AZD1222 dose. Receptors were obtained from an adult who received the AZD1222 COVID-19 vaccine.

This sequence joins TRBV19 and TRBJ1-3; the D is unclear. This CDR3 is 16 amino acids long. Germline V gene data show CDR1 as LNHDA and CDR2 as SQIVND (reference sequence). Trimming pared 7 bases from V and 0 bases from J, leaving 16 bases between. This chain's CDR3 is CASTRGKGGSGNTIYF. In nucleotides, the CDR3 is TGTGCCAGTACCCGAGGGAAGGGCGGCTCTGGAAACACCATATATTTT.

This clone was seen only once. Here the CDR3 reads CASRTLGQGDAFF. In DNA form, the CDR3 reads TGTGCCAGCAGAACCCTTGGACAGGGTGATGCTTTCTTT. The chain combines TRBV27 with TRBJ1-1, with 8 bases matching TRBD1. The CDR3 loop spans 13 amino acids. Germline V CDR1 and CDR2: MNHEY, SMNVEV (reference sequence). The ends lost 6 bases at V and 11 bases at J; junction bases unmatched: 11.

This chain links TRBV21-1 with TRBJ2-7; the table's D call, TRBD2, has no DNA check behind it. TRBV21-1 is reported as a pseudogene. The CDR3 has 12 amino acids. CDR3 sequence reads: CASSKKTGLVSV. CDR3 in DNA: TGTGCCAGCAGCAAAAAGACGGGACTAGTTAGTGTC.

V is TRBV10-1 and J is TRBJ2-1; TRBD2 might be the D (7 bases). Germline loops: CDR1 WNHNN, CDR2 SYGVQD (reference sequence). The V gene lost 6 bases and the J gene lost 2 bases, with 14 bases spanning the gap. The CDR3 extends over 15 amino acids. The CDR3 DNA is TGCGCCAGCAGCGCAACGGGGGGCGCCTACAATGAGCAGTTCTTC. Its protein is CASSATGGAYNEQFF.

V and J are TRBV18 and TRBJ2-5; 9 positions match TRBD1. The CDR3 consists of 13 residues. The germline V gene has CDR1 KGHSH and CDR2 LQKENI. With 4 bases clipped from V and 5 bases from J, the junction kept 2 bases outside the gene matches. DNA of the CDR3: TGTGCCAGCTCACTTGGGACAGGGGAGACCCAGTACTTC. This translates into CASSLGTGETQYF.

The chain has TRBV2 and TRBJ2-1; 8 bases are a match to TRBD2. Trimming cost V 7 bases and J 6 bases; bases outside gene matches: 11. Germline V gene data show CDR1 as SNHLY and CDR2 as FYNNEI. The CDR3 is 15 residues long. The CDR3 region has the DNA TGTGCCAGCATGGTGGGAGCGGGAGCCTTCAATGAGCAGTTCTTC. As protein: CASMVGAGAFNEQFF.

V gene TRBV11-1 combines with J gene TRBJ1-6; 9 bases fit TRBD1. Unmatched junction bases numbered 7, after V lost 3 bases and J lost 10 bases. Germline CDR1 reads SGHAT; CDR2 reads FQDESV (reference sequence). This CDR3 region has 15 residues. DNA for the CDR3: TGTGCCAGCAGCTTCACTTACAGGGGGCGCTCACCCCTCCACTTT. Its protein product is CASSFTYRGRSPLHF.

The chain employs TRBV7-9 and TRBJ2-7; D unclear. CDR1 is SEHNR and CDR2 is FQNEAQ in the germline V gene (reference sequence). With 4 bases removed from V and 2 bases from J, the gap between germline ends came to 12 bases. The CDR3 loop spans 14 amino acids. The CDR3 reads CASSYRPGPYEQYF. The CDR3 region has the DNA TGTGCCAGCAGCTATAGGCCGGGTCCCTACGAGCAGTACTTC.

The genes are TRBV18 and TRBJ2-7; D gene unclear. V was shortened by 4 bases and J by 6 bases, with 13 bases between the two germline ends. In germline, CDR1 is KGHSH, CDR2 LQKENI. This CDR3 contains 13 residues. The CDR3 spells CASSQSTGGEQYF. In nucleotides, the CDR3 is TGTGCCAGCTCACAATCGACCGGCGGCGAGCAGTACTTC.

The V and J genes are TRBV12-5 and TRBJ2-1; no definite D call. With 1 base removed from V and 0 bases from J, the gap between germline ends came to 7 bases. Germline V gene lookup returns CDR1 LGHNT and CDR2 FRNRAP. The CDR3 is made up of 15 amino acids. The CDR3 protein is CASGLGSSSYNEQFF. The DNA of the CDR3 is TGTGCTAGTGGTTTGGGCTCCAGCTCCTACAATGAGCAGTTCTTC. Using reference TRBV12-5 and TRBJ2-1 for the parts outside the CDR3, the full variable domain is DARVTQTPRHKVTEMGQEVTMRCQPILGHNTVFWYRQTMMQGLELLAYFRNRAPLDDSGMPKDRFSAEMPDATLATLKIQPSEPRDSAVYFCASGLGSSSYNEQFFGPGTRLTVL.

This CDR3 is CASSPLAGGSNTQYF. CDR3 coding DNA: TGTGCCAGCTCACCACTAGCGGGGGGCTCGAATACGCAGTATTTT. The V and J genes are TRBV18 and TRBJ2-3, with 10 bases identical to TRBD2. The trim removed 1 base at V and 7 bases at J, leaving 5 bases unmatched. Germline-derived CDR1 and CDR2 are KGHSH and LQKENI. This CDR3 spans 15 amino acids.

The gene calls are TRBV12-3 or TRBV12-4 and TRBJ2-1; tentative D call: TRBD1 (5 bases). V dropped 2 bases and J dropped 10 bases, with 6 bases sitting between them. This CDR3 is built from 11 residues. DNA of the CDR3: TGTGCCAGCAGTTTACAGGGAGAGCAGTTCTTC. This codes for CASSLQGEQFF.

The gene calls are TRBV4-1 and TRBJ2-1; D is undetermined. Germline CDR1 MGHRA, CDR2 YSYEKL. The germline V and J ends were trimmed by 2 bases and 8 bases, with 19 bases remaining between them. The CDR3 is 16 amino acids. Here the CDR3 reads CASSQPTRARSDEQFF. CDR3 sequence (DNA): TGCGCCAGCAGCCAACCGACCCGGGCTAGGAGCGATGAGCAGTTCTTC.

This clone occurred once. The chain recombines TRBV7-9 with TRBJ2-1; D gene uncertain. This CDR3 is built from 11 residues. Germline assignment: CDR1 SEHNR and CDR2 FQNEAQ (reference sequence). V lost 4 bases and J lost 11, with 9 bases in between. CDR3 nucleotides: TGTGCCAGCAGCTCCCTGACACAGCAGTTCTTC. It is translated as CASSSLTQQFF.

The V and J genes are TRBV27 and TRBJ1-4, with 11 bases lining up with TRBD1. With V trimmed by 1 base and J by 6 bases, 1 base remained unmatched. The CDR3 extends over 15 amino acids. Germline V CDR1 and CDR2: MNHEY, SMNVEV (reference sequence). DNA of the CDR3: TGTGCCAGCAGTTTATGGGGACAGGGGGATGAAAAACTGTTTTTT. Amino acids: CASSLWGQGDEKLFF.

The rearrangement links TRBV12-3 or TRBV12-4 to TRBJ2-1; tentative D call: TRBD1 (5 bases). The CDR3 has 13 residues. V dropped 5 bases and J dropped 9 bases, with 14 bases sitting between them. CDR3 loop: CASSIVQGGEQFF. CDR3 bases: TGTGCCAGCAGTATCGTCCAGGGCGGTGAGCAGTTCTTC.

The J gene is TRBJ1-4, the V gene TRBV5-1; D uncertain. Germline assignment: CDR1 SGHRS and CDR2 YFSETQ. The CDR3 runs to 16 residues. V was cut by 3 bases and J by 7 bases, with 19 bases left in between. The CDR3 protein is CASSSAPTSRSEKLFF. In DNA form, the CDR3 reads TGCGCCAGCAGCTCGGCCCCGACCTCTCGGAGTGAAAAACTGTTTTTT.

The rearrangement uses TRBV28 and TRBJ2-1; 10 positions match TRBD1. The V and J ends lost 5 bases and 16 bases, in that order; junction bases with no gene match: 14. The CDR3 length is 14 residues. Germline V gene sequence: CDR1 MDHEN, CDR2 SYDVKM. As DNA, the CDR3 is TGTGCCAGCAGTGTACCCCGGGACAGGGGAGAAGTTTTCTTC. Its protein is CASSVPRDRGEVFF. The variable domain in full, with the rest retrieved from reference TRBV28 and TRBJ2-1, is DVKVTQSSRYLVKRTGEKVFLECVQDMDHENMFWYRQDPGLGLRLIYFSYDVKMKEKGDIPEGYSVSREKKERFSLILESASTNQTSMYLCASSVPRDRGEVFFGPGTRLTVL.

Only a few counts were recorded for this clone. This chain joins TRBV10-2 and TRBJ1-4; D is perhaps TRBD1 (6 bases). The CDR3 runs 15 residues. V gave up 5 bases and J gave up 4 bases, with 14 bases separating them. Germline CDR1 reads WSHSY; CDR2 reads SAAADI. The CDR3 here is CASSPSGQHNEKLFF. The DNA for the CDR3 is TGCGCCAGCAGTCCGAGCGGACAGCATAATGAAAAACTGTTTTTT.

This clone appeared a single time. The chain joins TRBV4-1 to TRBJ2-7; D is unresolved. The V gene lost 1 base and the J gene lost 7 bases, with 20 bases spanning the gap. Germline V gives CDR1 MGHRA, CDR2 YSYEKL. The CDR3 covers 16 residues. The CDR3 protein is CASSQVPMKVKEEQYF. CDR3 in DNA: TGCGCCAGCAGCCAAGTCCCGATGAAGGTTAAGGAGGAGCAGTACTTC.

This chain links TRBV7-3 with TRBJ2-7, with D perhaps matching TRBD1 (8 bases). The CDR3 loop spans 19 amino acids. V gave up 3 bases and J gave up 1 base, with 25 bases separating them. The germline CDR1 and CDR2 sequences are SGHTA and FQGTGA. In nucleotides, the CDR3 is TGTGCCAGCAGCTTTACAGGGGGGACTGGCGGGAGTGGGTCCTACGAGCAGTACTTC. Amino acid sequence: CASSFTGGTGGSGSYEQYF.

The chain links TRBV28 to TRBJ2-1, with 7 bases identical to TRBD1. The V gene end was trimmed by 4 bases and the J gene end by 7 bases; junction bases not matched to a gene: 13. CDR3 length: 16 residues. The V gene's germline CDR1 is MDHEN and CDR2 SYDVKM. CDR3 in amino acids: CASSSFRDSQQNEQFF. The CDR3 nucleotides read TGTGCCAGCAGTTCCTTCCGGGACAGTCAACAAAATGAGCAGTTCTTC.

This clone was detected only once. The chain carries TRBV12-3 or TRBV12-4 and TRBJ1-3; no definite D call. CDR3 length: 12 residues. V shed 6 bases and J shed 3 bases, with 6 bases lying between them. In nucleotides, the CDR3 is TGTGCCAGCAGCATAGGTGGAAACACCATATATTTT. Protein sequence: CASSIGGNTIYF.

The rearrangement uses TRBV19 and TRBJ1-2; 7 bases match TRBD1. Germline lookup yields CDR1 LNHDA and CDR2 SQIVND (reference sequence). Unmatched junction bases numbered 14, after V lost 9 bases and J lost 4 bases. CDR3 size: 15 residues. Here the CDR3 DNA reads TGTGCCAGCCGACCGTTGGGACAGCAAGGCTATGGCTACACCTTC. Amino acid sequence: CASRPLGQQGYGYTF.

This chain joins TRBV7-9 and TRBJ1-1; TRBD1 matches at 7 bases. The CDR3 has 13 amino acids. Germline V lookup: CDR1 SEHNR, CDR2 FQNEAQ (reference sequence). V dropped 5 bases and J dropped 2; count of bases not matched to a gene: 2. The CDR3 loop reads CASSIGGNTEAFF. The CDR3 DNA reads as TGTGCCAGCAGCATAGGGGGCAACACTGAAGCTTTCTTT.

This chain joins TRBV6-5 and TRBJ2-7, with TRBD1 identical over 10 bases. Germline loops: CDR1 MNHEY, CDR2 SVGAGI. Trimming removed 2 bases from V and 5 bases from J; junction bases left unmatched: 9. This CDR3 comprises 16 residues. The CDR3 is CASSYPNGQGGHEQYF. The DNA for the CDR3 is TGTGCCAGCAGTTACCCGAATGGACAGGGGGGCCACGAGCAGTACTTC.

The CDR3 DNA reads as TGTGCCAGCAGCTATTGGACCTACTCGAACACCGGGGAGCTGTTTTTT. This gives the protein CASSYWTYSNTGELFF. This chain links TRBV5-5 with TRBJ2-2; D is unclear. Germline CDR1 is SGHKS and CDR2 is YYEKEE (reference sequence). The CDR3 spans 16 residues. V was trimmed by 3 bases and J by 0 bases, leaving 12 bases between them.